A selection of T cell receptor beta chains follows, all from one sample in a study of blood T cell repertoires in COVID-19. The method was immunoSEQ multiplex PCR; TCRdb's version includes in-frame clones alone and lacks a portion of them. The repertoire holds over 85,000 clones, with about 90% as singletons. Sequences were obtained from peripheral blood. The receptors stem from a woman between 65 and 79 years old with acute or convalescent COVID-19. Both conserved end residues are part of each CDR3. A D gene is named only where the DNA matches it firmly. Expanded clones are given a class, and other clones once, few, many or no size at all.

abundance,j_gene,v_gene,d_gene,CDR3aa,CDR3nt
NA,TRBJ1-2,TRBV13,TRBD1,CASSLVGTGIGYTF,TGTGCCAGCAGCTTAGTAGGGACAGGGATAGGCTACACCTTC
NA,TRBJ1-5,TRBV7-9,TRBD1,CASSSNTGADIEPQHF,TGTGCCAGCAGCTCCAACACAGGGGCCGACATTGAGCCCCAGCATTTT
few,TRBJ1-6,TRBV5-1,NA,CASSLFGRGSPLHF,TGCGCCAGCAGCTTGTTCGGGCGGGGTTCACCCCTCCACTTT
NA,TRBJ2-2,TRBV20-1,TRBD2,CSASRLAGDGELFF,TGCAGTGCTAGTCGGCTAGCGGGAGACGGGGAGCTGTTTTTT
NA,TRBJ1-2,TRBV5-1,NA,CASSLARSYYGYTF,TGCGCCAGCAGCTTGGCCCGCAGTTACTATGGCTACACTTTC
NA,TRBJ2-2,TRBV9,TRBD2,CASSVGLAGSITGELFF,TGTGCCAGCAGCGTTGGACTAGCGGGGAGTATCACCGGGGAGCTGTTTTTT
NA,TRBJ2-7,TRBV4-2,TRBD2,CASSQDVASGRFGEQYF,TGTGCCAGCAGCCAGGACGTCGCTAGCGGGAGGTTCGGCGAGCAGTACTTC
NA,TRBJ2-7,TRBV4-2,NA,CASSQESGNAVVKQYF,TGTGCCAGCAGCCAAGAATCCGGGAATGCCGTGGTCAAGCAGTACTTC
once,TRBJ2-7,TRBV29-1,NA,CSVEARYEQYF,TGCAGCGTTGAAGCCCGGTACGAGCAGTACTTC
NA,TRBJ1-2,TRBV7-9,NA,CASSLGAYRATYGYTF,TGTGCCAGCAGCTTAGGCGCCTACAGGGCGACCTATGGCTACACCTTC
NA,TRBJ2-1,TRBV9,TRBD2,CASSFSGGPYNEQFF,TGTGCCAGCAGCTTTAGCGGGGGACCTTACAATGAGCAGTTCTTC
NA,TRBJ2-3,TRBV9,NA,CASSVEGGTTDTQYF,TGTGCCAGCAGCGTAGAGGGTGGGACAACAGATACGCAGTATTTT
NA,TRBJ2-1,TRBV5-4,TRBD2,CASSLLLGGSPLVHEQFF,TGTGCCAGCAGCTTGTTGCTTGGCGGGAGTCCTTTAGTGCATGAGCAGTTCTTC
NA,TRBJ2-7,TRBV28,TRBD1,CASNINDRASYEQYF,TGTGCCAGCAATATCAACGACAGGGCATCCTACGAGCAGTACTTC
NA,TRBJ1-6,TRBV11-2,TRBD1,CASSSRQGGINSPLHF,TGTGCCAGCAGCTCCCGACAGGGGGGGATTAATTCACCCCTCCACTTT
NA,TRBJ2-4,TRBV4-1,TRBD2,CASSQGGGQNIQYF,TGCGCCAGCAGCCAAGGCGGGGGGCAAAACATTCAGTACTTC
NA,TRBJ1-2,TRBV6-5,NA,CASSYAGGYTF,TGTGCCAGCAGTTACGCGGGAGGCTACACCTTC
NA,TRBJ1-5,TRBV19,NA,CASRGQGFNQPQHF,TGTGCCAGTAGAGGGCAGGGGTTCAATCAGCCCCAGCATTTT
NA,TRBJ2-3,TRBV7-6,NA,CASSTPGTPSTDTQYF,TGTGCCAGCAGCACCCCCGGGACACCCAGCACAGATACGCAGTATTTT
NA,TRBJ2-7,TRBV28,NA,CASSSPRDSFYEQYF,TGTGCCAGCAGTTCTCCACGGGACTCCTTCTACGAGCAGTACTTC
NA,TRBJ1-2,TRBV10-1,NA,CASSPQENYGYTF,TGCGCCAGCAGTCCACAGGAGAACTATGGCTACACCTTC
NA,TRBJ1-2,TRBV6-5,NA,CASRQVPLGPYGYTF,TGTGCCAGCAGGCAGGTACCCTTGGGGCCCTATGGCTACACCTTC
NA,TRBJ2-3,TRBV5-6,TRBD2,CASSLIAGGTDTQYF,TGTGCCAGCAGCCTAATAGCGGGGGGCACAGATACGCAGTATTTT
NA,TRBJ2-7,TRBV27,NA,CASSLKTGYYEQYF,TGTGCCAGCAGTTTGAAGACAGGCTACTACGAGCAGTACTTC
NA,TRBJ2-1,TRBV10-1,TRBD2,CASSESSAGGRNEQFF,TGCGCCAGCAGTGAGTCGTCGGCGGGGGGCCGCAATGAGCAGTTCTTC
NA,TRBJ1-1,TRBV28,NA,CASSFLGQAEAFF,TGTGCCAGCAGTTTTCTGGGTCAGGCTGAAGCTTTCTTT
NA,TRBJ1-5,TRBV20-1,TRBD1,CSASLAGGIRSGSNQPQHF,TGCAGTGCTAGTCTCGCAGGGGGCATTAGGAGCGGTAGCAATCAGCCCCAGCATTTT
NA,TRBJ1-6,TRBV11-3,NA,CASSSSVGPLHF,TGTGCCAGCAGCTCCAGCGTCGGTCCCCTCCACTTT